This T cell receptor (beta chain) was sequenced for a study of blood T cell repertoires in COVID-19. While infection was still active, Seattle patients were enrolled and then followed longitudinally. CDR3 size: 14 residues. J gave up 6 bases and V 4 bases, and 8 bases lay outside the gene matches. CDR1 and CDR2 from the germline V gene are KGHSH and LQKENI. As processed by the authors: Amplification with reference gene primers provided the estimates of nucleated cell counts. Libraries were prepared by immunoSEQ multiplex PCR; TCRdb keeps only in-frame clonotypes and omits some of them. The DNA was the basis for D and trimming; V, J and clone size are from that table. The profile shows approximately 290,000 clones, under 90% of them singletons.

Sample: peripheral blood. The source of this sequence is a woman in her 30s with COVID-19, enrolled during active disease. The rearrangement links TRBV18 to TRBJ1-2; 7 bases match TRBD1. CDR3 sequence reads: CASSLGTALNGYTF. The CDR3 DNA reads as TGTGCCAGCTCACTAGGGACAGCCCTTAATGGCTACACCTTC.